Reported below is one T cell receptor beta chain. These data come from a study of T cells after somatic rescue of genetic block. TCRdb's copy holds only in-frame clones and misses some; the assay was immunoSEQ multiplex PCR. The profile shows 110,000 or so clones, around nine tenths of them singletons. Germline CDR1 SGHAT, CDR2 FQNNGV. V was pared by 7 bases and J by 10 bases, with 6 bases of the junction left unmatched. The CDR3 extends over 12 amino acids. V gene TRBV11-2 combines with J gene TRBJ2-1; 8 bases line up with TRBD2. This receptor was taken from a woman younger than 30. Sequencing was done on a sample of peripheral blood mononuclear cells (PBMCs). This CDR3 is CASTLGGGEQFF. CDR3 in DNA: TGTGCCAGCACCCTTGGCGGGGGGGAGCAGTTCTTC.